This T cell receptor (beta chain) was identified during a study of CD8+CD57+ T cells in acquired aplastic anemia. Study-level findings and limits: The number of CD8+ CDR3 sequences shared by patients and controls was approximately 31.

As for this clonotype: The antigen is undetermined.

The use of genomic DNA as template underpinned the TCR beta VDJ and CDR3 profiling. A single record per CDR3 protein comes from TCRdb applying MiXCR to the reads. Among about 210,000 distinct CDR3 sequences listed, around 60% were seen once. The clonotype originates from a human donor in good health. The source material was sorted CD4+, CD8+, or CD8+CD57+ T cells (not recorded which) from PBMCs.

Here the CDR3 DNA reads TGCCACGCCGGGGGAGTTAACAGCGGCTACACCTTC. Amino acid sequence: CHAGGVNSGYTF. This sequence joins TRBV20-1 and TRBJ1-2, with D maybe TRBD1 (5 bases). CDR1 is DFQATT and CDR2 is SNEGSKA in the germline V gene (reference sequence). The CDR3 is 12 amino acids.